A selection of T cell receptor beta chains follows, all from one sample in a study of blood T cell repertoires in COVID-19. Here immunoSEQ multiplex PCR was the method, and the copy in TCRdb shows in-frame clones only, minus some. Among more than 120,000 clones listed, roughly 84% were seen once. The sequencing input was peripheral blood. These receptors were taken from a human donor in a cohort sampled during active COVID-19. The CDR3 runs from the conserved cysteine through the conserved F or W. A D gene is named only where the DNA matches it firmly. Size is omitted from some rows. Given values are once, few, many or a class for expanded clones.

TRBV10-3,TRBD1,-,15,TRBJ2-2,CAISAGTGGTGELFF,TGTGCCATCAGTGCGGGGACAGGGGGCACCGGGGAGCTGTTTTTT
TRBV28,-,-,12,TRBJ1-2,CASSQINYGYTF,TGTGCCAGCAGTCAGATTAACTATGGCTACACCTTC
TRBV6-5,-,once,15,TRBJ2-7,CASRKSTGSAYEQYF,TGTGCCAGCAGGAAAAGTACAGGGTCGGCTTACGAGCAGTACTTC
TRBV24-1,-,-,15,TRBJ2-6,CATSDGGGGANVLTF,TGTGCCACCAGTGATGGAGGCGGGGGGGCCAACGTCCTGACTTTC
TRBV27,TRBD1,-,16,TRBJ1-6,CASSGQGAATNSPLHF,TGTGCCAGCTCCGGACAGGGGGCGGCTACAAATTCACCCCTCCACTTT
TRBV25-1,-,-,16,TRBJ2-1,CASSDPGQYFYNEQFF,TGTGCCAGCAGTGACCCTGGACAGTATTTCTACAATGAGCAGTTCTTC
TRBV6-2/TRBV6-3,TRBD2,-,17,TRBJ2-2,CASSPITSGTYTGELFF,TGTGCCAGCAGCCCTATTACTAGCGGGACGTACACCGGGGAGCTGTTTTTT
TRBV5-4,TRBD1,-,16,TRBJ1-4,CASSSNTGTDNEKLFF,TGTGCCAGCAGCTCAAATACCGGGACAGACAATGAAAAACTGTTTTTT
TRBV6-2/TRBV6-3,-,-,15,TRBJ2-5,CASSYSMSDQETQYF,TGTGCCAGCAGTTACTCGATGAGCGACCAAGAGACCCAGTACTTC
TRBV2,TRBD1,-,17,TRBJ1-5,CASSRDRGLGSGQPQHF,TGTGCCAGCAGCCGGGACAGGGGGCTCGGAAGCGGTCAGCCCCAGCATTTT
TRBV6-6,-,-,15,TRBJ2-1,CASTDTQSSYNEQFF,TGTGCCAGCACCGACACACAGAGCTCCTACAATGAGCAGTTCTTC
TRBV5-1,-,-,14,TRBJ2-7,CASSSLPGDYEQYF,TGCGCCAGCAGCTCCCTCCCGGGGGACTACGAGCAGTACTTC
TRBV6-5,-,-,15,TRBJ2-3,CASKRAGKSADTQYF,TGTGCCAGCAAGCGGGCGGGAAAGAGCGCAGATACGCAGTATTTT
TRBV19,TRBD1,-,14,TRBJ2-2,CASRTDRDTGELFF,TGTGCCAGTCGAACGGACAGGGACACCGGGGAGCTGTTTTTT
TRBV6-5,-,-,14,TRBJ1-1,CASRWEGGNTEAFF,TGTGCCAGCAGATGGGAGGGCGGGAACACTGAAGCTTTCTTT